A selection of T cell receptor beta chains follows, all from one sample in a study of shared clonotypes between healthy human individuals. Data came from immunoSEQ multiplex PCR; TCRdb stores just in-frame clones and leaves some out. The repertoire holds some 2.1 million clones, with over 85% as singletons. Sequenced material: naive CD4+ T cells sorted from blood. Receptors were obtained from a man between 18 and 29 years old in good health. Each CDR3 is given with its conserved first and last residue. Fields, in order: clone size, D gene, J gene, V gene, CDR3 DNA, CDR3 protein. A D gene is named only where the DNA matches it firmly. Size tells how often a clone was seen (once, few, many) or the class of an expanded clone, and some rows leave it out.

clone size: NA
D gene: NA
J gene: TRBJ2-5
V gene: TRBV28
CDR3 DNA: TGTGCCAGCAGCCCTTCGGGGATCCAAGAGACCCAGTACTTC
CDR3 protein: CASSPSGIQETQYF

clone size: NA
D gene: NA
J gene: TRBJ2-5
V gene: TRBV5-4
CDR3 DNA: TGTGCCAGCAGCCGGATGACAGAAGAGACCCAGTACTTC
CDR3 protein: CASSRMTEETQYF

clone size: NA
D gene: NA
J gene: TRBJ2-2
V gene: TRBV10-3
CDR3 DNA: TGTGCCATCAGTGACGGAGGAGCGGGCAACACCGGGGAGCTGTTTTTT
CDR3 protein: CAISDGGAGNTGELFF

clone size: NA
D gene: NA
J gene: TRBJ2-7
V gene: TRBV6-5
CDR3 DNA: TGTGCCAGCAGTTCCTTGACCGACAGCTCCTACGAGCAGTACTTC
CDR3 protein: CASSSLTDSSYEQYF

clone size: NA
D gene: TRBD2
J gene: TRBJ2-2
V gene: TRBV11-2
CDR3 DNA: TGTGCCAGCAGCTTACGACTAGCGGGAGGGTATACCGGGGAGCTGTTTTTT
CDR3 protein: CASSLRLAGGYTGELFF

clone size: NA
D gene: TRBD2
J gene: TRBJ2-7
V gene: TRBV19
CDR3 DNA: TGTGCCAGTAGTTCGGGACTAGCGGGGTTATACGAGCAGTACTTC
CDR3 protein: CASSSGLAGLYEQYF

clone size: NA
D gene: TRBD1
J gene: TRBJ1-5
V gene: TRBV10-3
CDR3 DNA: TGTGCCATCTCTGCCGGGACAGGGTCGACCAATCAGCCCCAGCATTTT
CDR3 protein: CAISAGTGSTNQPQHF

clone size: once
D gene: TRBD2
J gene: TRBJ2-1
V gene: TRBV9
CDR3 DNA: TGTGCCAGCAGCGTAGGATGGGGGACTAGCGGAGACCCTTGGAATGAGCAGTTCTTC
CDR3 protein: CASSVGWGTSGDPWNEQFF

clone size: NA
D gene: NA
J gene: TRBJ2-7
V gene: TRBV5-1
CDR3 DNA: TGCGCCAGCAGCTTGGGGTCGGGGCCTATATACGAGCAGTACTTC
CDR3 protein: CASSLGSGPIYEQYF

clone size: once
D gene: NA
J gene: TRBJ1-6
V gene: TRBV2
CDR3 DNA: TGTGCCAGCGCCGGGACAAGAAATTCACCCCTCCACTTT
CDR3 protein: CASAGTRNSPLHF

clone size: NA
D gene: TRBD1
J gene: TRBJ2-5
V gene: TRBV18
CDR3 DNA: TGTGCCAGCTCACCTGGGACAGGCCAAGAGACCCAGTACTTC
CDR3 protein: CASSPGTGQETQYF

clone size: NA
D gene: TRBD1
J gene: TRBJ1-1
V gene: TRBV5-1
CDR3 DNA: TGCGCCAGCAGCTTGGGACAGGGGGCAGTGACTGAAGCTTTCTTT
CDR3 protein: CASSLGQGAVTEAFF

clone size: NA
D gene: NA
J gene: TRBJ2-4
V gene: TRBV5-4
CDR3 DNA: TGTGCCAGCAGTTCAATTACAGGGAACATTCAGTACTTC
CDR3 protein: CASSSITGNIQYF

clone size: NA
D gene: NA
J gene: TRBJ2-1
V gene: TRBV18
CDR3 DNA: TGTGCCAGCTCACCACCGTTGGGGCGAGGGGAGCAGTTCTTC
CDR3 protein: CASSPPLGRGEQFF

clone size: NA
D gene: NA
J gene: TRBJ2-3
V gene: TRBV6-5
CDR3 DNA: TGTGCCAGCGGCAGGGCCACAGATACGCAGTATTTT
CDR3 protein: CASGRATDTQYF

clone size: NA
D gene: NA
J gene: TRBJ1-2
V gene: TRBV27
CDR3 DNA: TGTGCCAGCAGATCTGTGTCCGGTGGCTACACCTTC
CDR3 protein: CASRSVSGGYTF

clone size: NA
D gene: TRBD1
J gene: TRBJ2-2
V gene: TRBV5-7
CDR3 DNA: TGTGCCAGCAGCCCGGGGACAGACTTGAACACCGGGGAGCTGTTTTTT
CDR3 protein: CASSPGTDLNTGELFF

clone size: NA
D gene: NA
J gene: TRBJ2-7
V gene: TRBV2
CDR3 DNA: TGTGCCAGCAGCACACAGGGTTGGGAGCAGTACTTC
CDR3 protein: CASSTQGWEQYF

clone size: NA
D gene: NA
J gene: TRBJ2-7
V gene: TRBV2
CDR3 DNA: TGTGCCAGCCTTGCTCGGGGGCACTCCTACGAGCAGTACTTC
CDR3 protein: CASLARGHSYEQYF

clone size: NA
D gene: NA
J gene: TRBJ1-6
V gene: TRBV6-5
CDR3 DNA: TGTGCCAGCAGTTACCGAGGGAGCTCCTATAATTCACCCCTCCACTTT
CDR3 protein: CASSYRGSSYNSPLHF

clone size: NA
D gene: TRBD2
J gene: TRBJ2-7
V gene: TRBV2
CDR3 DNA: TGTGCCAGCAGTACCAGCGGGGGCGGTTACGAGCAGTACTTC
CDR3 protein: CASSTSGGGYEQYF

clone size: once
D gene: NA
J gene: TRBJ1-2
V gene: TRBV11-2
CDR3 DNA: TGTGCCAGCAGCATAGGTTTGGACGGTTCGATCTATGGCTACACCTTC
CDR3 protein: CASSIGLDGSIYGYTF

clone size: NA
D gene: NA
J gene: TRBJ2-7
V gene: TRBV6-1
CDR3 DNA: TGTGCCAGCAGTGAAGTCTACAGGTCCTACGAGCAGTACTTC
CDR3 protein: CASSEVYRSYEQYF

clone size: NA
D gene: NA
J gene: TRBJ1-1
V gene: TRBV30
CDR3 DNA: TGTGCCTGGAGTGATCTAGGGCCTGGAGCTTTCTTT
CDR3 protein: CAWSDLGPGAFF

clone size: NA
D gene: TRBD1
J gene: TRBJ1-5
V gene: TRBV10-3
CDR3 DNA: TGTGCCATCAGTGAGGGACAGGGGAATTTTCAGCCCCAGCATTTT
CDR3 protein: CAISEGQGNFQPQHF

clone size: NA
D gene: NA
J gene: TRBJ1-6
V gene: TRBV19
CDR3 DNA: TGTGCCAGTAGTAATGGGGGGGCTAATTCACCCCTCCACTTT
CDR3 protein: CASSNGGANSPLHF

clone size: NA
D gene: NA
J gene: TRBJ1-6
V gene: TRBV9
CDR3 DNA: TGTGCCAGCAGCGCCCTTCCGCAGGGAACACCCCTCCACTTT
CDR3 protein: CASSALPQGTPLHF

clone size: NA
D gene: NA
J gene: TRBJ1-2
V gene: TRBV15
CDR3 DNA: TGTGCCACCAGCAGTTCAGGGCCACCCCATGGCTACACCTTC
CDR3 protein: CATSSSGPPHGYTF

clone size: NA
D gene: NA
J gene: TRBJ2-7
V gene: TRBV5-1
CDR3 DNA: TGCGCCAGCCGTCTCCCGGGGGTGGACTACGAGCAGTACTTC
CDR3 protein: CASRLPGVDYEQYF

clone size: NA
D gene: TRBD2
J gene: TRBJ2-1
V gene: TRBV28
CDR3 DNA: TGTGCCAGCAGCCGGGGACTAGCGGGTTACAATGAGCAGTTCTTC
CDR3 protein: CASSRGLAGYNEQFF

clone size: NA
D gene: NA
J gene: TRBJ1-1
V gene: TRBV19
CDR3 DNA: TGTGCCAGTAGTAGCAGCTCGACGACTGAAGCTTTCTTT
CDR3 protein: CASSSSSTTEAFF

clone size: NA
D gene: NA
J gene: TRBJ2-5
V gene: TRBV2
CDR3 DNA: TGTGCCAGCAGTGAACGCGACACCAGACTTGCCCAGTACTTC
CDR3 protein: CASSERDTRLAQYF

clone size: NA
D gene: NA
J gene: TRBJ1-5
V gene: TRBV6-4
CDR3 DNA: TGTGCCAGCAGTGAGGGAGGGGCGCGTCAGCCCCAGCATTTT
CDR3 protein: CASSEGGARQPQHF

clone size: NA
D gene: NA
J gene: TRBJ1-3
V gene: TRBV15
CDR3 DNA: TGTGCCACCAGCAGTCTCCCCCCTTGGGTGATCTCTGGAAACACCATATATTTT
CDR3 protein: CATSSLPPWVISGNTIYF

clone size: NA
D gene: TRBD1
J gene: TRBJ1-4
V gene: TRBV7-9
CDR3 DNA: TGTGCCAGCAGCTGGAGACAGGGATTGAATGAAAAACTGTTTTTT
CDR3 protein: CASSWRQGLNEKLFF

clone size: NA
D gene: NA
J gene: TRBJ1-1
V gene: TRBV30
CDR3 DNA: TGTGCCTGGAGTGTCGGACCCATGAACACTGAAGCTTTCTTT
CDR3 protein: CAWSVGPMNTEAFF

clone size: NA
D gene: NA
J gene: TRBJ2-6
V gene: TRBV6-4
CDR3 DNA: TGTGCCAGCAGCCCTCAACAGGGCTCTGGGGCCAACGTCCTGACTTTC
CDR3 protein: CASSPQQGSGANVLTF

clone size: NA
D gene: TRBD2
J gene: TRBJ2-1
V gene: TRBV6-6
CDR3 DNA: TGTGCCAGCAGTTACTCTAGCGGGGGGGCCTACAATGAGCAGTTCTTC
CDR3 protein: CASSYSSGGAYNEQFF

clone size: NA
D gene: NA
J gene: TRBJ1-1
V gene: TRBV29-1
CDR3 DNA: TGCAGCGTTGAGGCCGGACGTAGAGAGAACACTGAAGCTTTCTTT
CDR3 protein: CSVEAGRRENTEAFF

clone size: NA
D gene: TRBD2
J gene: TRBJ2-3
V gene: TRBV7-9
CDR3 DNA: TGTGCCAGCAGCTTAGGTGGGACTAGTCAAAGTACGCAGTATTTT
CDR3 protein: CASSLGGTSQSTQYF

clone size: NA
D gene: TRBD1
J gene: TRBJ1-5
V gene: TRBV30
CDR3 DNA: TGTGCCTGGGGTGGGGGACAGGGGATTCAGCCCCAGCATTTT
CDR3 protein: CAWGGGQGIQPQHF

clone size: NA
D gene: NA
J gene: TRBJ2-2
V gene: TRBV5-1
CDR3 DNA: TGCGCCAGCAGCCTACTAGCTCCGAACACCGGGGAGCTGTTTTTT
CDR3 protein: CASSLLAPNTGELFF

clone size: NA
D gene: TRBD1
J gene: TRBJ1-1
V gene: TRBV10-1
CDR3 DNA: TGCGCCAGCAGTGAGGGGACAGGGTACGCCGGTCGAGACACTGAAGCTTTCTTT
CDR3 protein: CASSEGTGYAGRDTEAFF

clone size: NA
D gene: NA
J gene: TRBJ1-6
V gene: TRBV5-1
CDR3 DNA: TGCGCCAGCAGCTTGGTAACAGGAGATTATAATTCACCCCTCCACTTT
CDR3 protein: CASSLVTGDYNSPLHF

clone size: NA
D gene: TRBD1
J gene: TRBJ1-1
V gene: TRBV18
CDR3 DNA: TGTGCCAGCTCACCCGACAGGGGTGTTGAAGCTTTCTTT
CDR3 protein: CASSPDRGVEAFF

clone size: NA
D gene: TRBD2
J gene: TRBJ2-3
V gene: TRBV5-1
CDR3 DNA: TGCGCCAGCAGCTTGAACCTAGCGGGGTTGACAGATACGCAGTATTTT
CDR3 protein: CASSLNLAGLTDTQYF

clone size: NA
D gene: TRBD1
J gene: TRBJ1-5
V gene: TRBV30
CDR3 DNA: TGTGCCTGGAGAGGGACAGGGGGTTCCCAGCCCCAGCATTTT
CDR3 protein: CAWRGTGGSQPQHF

clone size: NA
D gene: NA
J gene: TRBJ2-1
V gene: TRBV25-1
CDR3 DNA: TGTGCCAGCAGTGACTCCAAAACGGGCAATGAGCAGTTCTTC
CDR3 protein: CASSDSKTGNEQFF

clone size: NA
D gene: TRBD2
J gene: TRBJ2-7
V gene: TRBV13
CDR3 DNA: TGTGCCAGCAGCTCTCGACTAGCTGGAGAGCAGTACTTC
CDR3 protein: CASSSRLAGEQYF

clone size: NA
D gene: TRBD1
J gene: TRBJ2-3
V gene: TRBV6-1
CDR3 DNA: TGTGCCAGCAGTGGACAGGGTCGCACAGATACGCAGTATTTT
CDR3 protein: CASSGQGRTDTQYF

clone size: NA
D gene: TRBD2
J gene: TRBJ2-5
V gene: TRBV19
CDR3 DNA: TGTGCCAGTAGAACTAGCGGGGGGGCCTTTGAGACCCAGTACTTC
CDR3 protein: CASRTSGGAFETQYF

clone size: NA
D gene: NA
J gene: TRBJ2-3
V gene: TRBV7-2
CDR3 DNA: TGTGCCAGCACCTTACAAAGGACAGATACGCAGTATTTT
CDR3 protein: CASTLQRTDTQYF

clone size: once
D gene: NA
J gene: TRBJ1-1
V gene: TRBV4-1
CDR3 DNA: TGCGCCAGCAGCCAAGGTTCCGATAACACTGAAGCTTTCTTT
CDR3 protein: CASSQGSDNTEAFF

clone size: NA
D gene: TRBD1
J gene: TRBJ1-2
V gene: TRBV5-1
CDR3 DNA: TGCGCCAGCAGCTCGACAGGGGGCTATGGCTACACCTTC
CDR3 protein: CASSSTGGYGYTF